Following are 10 T cell receptor beta chains from one sample sequenced in a study of regulatory T cells in long-lasting Graves disease. Time point denoted: persistent/refractory GD, antithyroid drugs over 5 years with positive TRAb. PBMC RNA was the source of the TCR library. The TCR beta library used iRepertoire HTBI primers with Arm-PCR amplification of CDR3. TCRdb re-called the multiplex PCR reads with MiXCR, one entry per CDR3 protein. The data show over 450,000 distinct CDR3 sequences, roughly 21% seen once. Sequencing was performed on peripheral blood mononuclear cells (PBMCs), taken when the disease was refractory, from a patient treated with antithyroid drugs. These receptors all stem from a female donor with Graves disease.

A word on this clonotype: A read error may be the cause here, since a much bigger clone is one base away. The chain links TRBV6-9 to TRBJ2-7; 9 bases are a match to TRBD2. CDR3 length: 15 amino acids. Germline values: CDR1 MNHGY, CDR2 SVAAGI. For the CDR3, the DNA is TGTGCCAGCAGTTCGGCGGGACTAGCAGGCTACGACCAGTACTTC. Protein product: CASSSAGLAGYDQYF.

This clonotype was found many times. The rearrangement joins TRBV28 to TRBJ2-7; TRBD2 aligns across 7 bases. This CDR3 spans 14 amino acids. V lost 7 bases, J lost 0 bases, and 6 bases stayed unmatched. CDR1 and CDR2 from the germline V gene are MDHEN and SYDVKM. The CDR3 DNA follows: TGTGCCAGCACCCCTGCTAGCGGCTCCTACGAGCAGTACTTC. Protein: CASTPASGSYEQYF.

This clonotype has at least ten counts. The chain has TRBV7-2 and TRBJ2-4; no definite D call. Germline V CDR1 and CDR2: SGHTA, FQGNSA. The CDR3 runs to 13 residues. Trimming pared 1 base from V and 3 bases from J, leaving 4 bases between. The CDR3 is CASSLDNKNIQYF. In DNA form, the CDR3 reads TGTGCCAGCAGCTTAGACAACAAAAACATTCAGTACTTC.

At least ten counts were recorded for this clonotype. V and J are TRBV20-1 and TRBJ1-2; D is unresolved. The CDR3 sequence is 13 residues long. With 1 base removed from V and 6 bases from J, the gap between germline ends came to 12 bases. Germline CDR1 reads DFQATT; CDR2 reads SNEGSKA (reference sequence). CDR3 residues: CSARAGQLHGYTF. For the CDR3, the DNA is TGCAGTGCTAGAGCGGGCCAGTTGCATGGCTACACCTTC.

J is TRBJ1-5 and V is TRBV19; possibly TRBD1 for D (6 bases). Trimming left V 6 bases short and J 7 bases short, with 16 bases between. The CDR3 contains 14 residues. The germline V gene encodes CDR1 LNHDA and CDR2 SQIVND (reference sequence). CDR3 bases: TGTGCCAGTAGGACACAGGGTTCGGGGCAGCCCCAGCATTTT. The encoded protein is CASRTQGSGQPQHF.

The rearrangement uses TRBV10-1 and TRBJ1-1; no definite D call. This CDR3 region has 13 residues. Germline loops: CDR1 WNHNN, CDR2 SYGVQD (reference sequence). V was trimmed by 4 bases and J by 1 base, leaving 7 bases between them. This chain's CDR3 is CASSGNGNTEAFF. DNA for the CDR3: TGCGCCAGCAGTGGAAACGGGAACACTGAAGCTTTCTTT.

This clonotype was recorded at least ten times. This chain connects TRBV28 to TRBJ1-4, with D perhaps matching TRBD1 (6 bases). The V and J ends lost 3 bases and 0 bases respectively, with 11 bases between them. Germline loops: CDR1 MDHEN, CDR2 SYDVKM. The CDR3 runs 16 residues. The CDR3 loop is CASSLGQISTNEKLFF. DNA for the CDR3: TGTGCCAGCAGTTTGGGACAAATCTCAACTAATGAAAAACTGTTTTTT.

This clonotype was found a few times. The V call is TRBV19, the J call TRBJ1-1; D gene uncertain. V lost 3 bases to trimming and J lost 3 bases, with 8 bases between them. The CDR3 has 13 amino acids. Germline assignment: CDR1 LNHDA and CDR2 SQIVND (reference sequence). The CDR3 DNA sequence: TGTGCCAGTAGTATGACAAGGGACACTGAAGCTTTCTTT. This sequence encodes CASSMTRDTEAFF. Filled out from reference TRBV19 and TRBJ1-1, the complete variable domain reads DGGITQSPKYLFRKEGQNVTLSCEQNLNHDAMYWYRQDPGQGLRLIYYSQIVNDFQKGDIAEGYSVSREKKESFPLTVTSAQKNPTAFYLCASSMTRDTEAFFGQGTRLTVV.

The genes are TRBV7-8 and TRBJ1-5; TRBD1 matches 8 bases. The J segment lost 0 bases and the V segment lost 4 bases, leaving 11 bases of the junction unmatched. The CDR3 is 18 amino acids. Looked up from germline, CDR1 is SGHVS and CDR2 is FQNEAQ. Written as DNA, the CDR3 is TGTGCCAGCAGCTCACGGACAGGGCAATCCTATAGCAATCAGCCCCAGCATTTT. Amino acid sequence: CASSSRTGQSYSNQPQHF.

The chain recombines TRBV20-1 with TRBJ2-2, with D perhaps TRBD2 (5 bases). Trimming took off 3 bases at V and 9 bases at J, with 14 bases between the two ends. This CDR3 is built from 13 residues. Per the germline V gene, CDR1 is DFQATT and CDR2 is SNEGSKA (reference sequence). In DNA form, the CDR3 reads TGCAGTGCTAGTCCCGGGGTTGGCCGGGAGCTGTTTTTT. Translating gives CSASPGVGRELFF.